One and the same sample provided the 8 T cell receptor beta chains below, sequenced in a study of identical twins. Each CDR3 protein gets one entry after TCRdb re-called the 5' RACE reads with MiXCR. The sample lists hundreds of thousands of distinct CDR3 sequences; about 8% were seen once. The same specimen was also included in a second study, on yellow fever vaccine responses in identical twins.

The material sequenced was memory (CD45RO+) T cells sorted from blood. The receptors originated from a woman aged 18 to 35 in good health.

This chain links TRBV28 with TRBJ1-2, with 7 bases aligning to TRBD1. With V trimmed by 5 bases and J by 6 bases, 12 bases remained unmatched. Germline V CDR1 and CDR2: MDHEN, SYDVKM. The CDR3 covers 15 residues. CDR3 in amino acids: CASSTTDRRSNGYTF. As DNA, the CDR3 is TGTGCCAGCAGTACAACGGACAGGAGGAGTAATGGCTACACCTTC.

This clonotype came up many times. This rearrangement joins TRBV19 to TRBJ1-5; perhaps TRBD1 as D (5 bases). With 7 bases removed from V and 5 bases from J, the gap between germline ends came to 15 bases. Per the germline V gene, CDR1 is LNHDA and CDR2 is SQIVND (reference sequence). The CDR3 spans 14 residues. The CDR3 spells CASTPWQGDQPQHF. The CDR3 DNA is TGTGCCAGTACGCCGTGGCAGGGCGATCAGCCCCAGCATTTT.

The table lists this clonotype with a few counts. V is TRBV24-1 and J is TRBJ2-5; 7 nucleotides line up with TRBD2. J gave up 3 bases and V 3 bases, and 12 bases lay outside the gene matches. The CDR3 is 17 amino acids. Germline V gene lookup returns CDR1 KGHDR and CDR2 SFDVKD. The CDR3 DNA sequence: TGTGCCACCAGTGATAACCGGGACTACCTTGCTAAAGAGACCCAGTACTTC. This translates into CATSDNRDYLAKETQYF.

This clonotype has just a few counts. The rearrangement uses TRBV4-1 and TRBJ2-3, with unresolved D. Per the germline V gene, CDR1 is MGHRA and CDR2 is YSYEKL. The CDR3 extends over 16 amino acids. V shed 5 bases and J shed 0 bases, with 15 bases lying between them. Here the CDR3 reads CASSNPPAASTDTQYF. Written as DNA, the CDR3 is TGCGCCAGCAGCAACCCGCCGGCGGCTAGCACAGATACGCAGTATTTT.

The genes are TRBV3-1 and TRBJ2-1; tentatively, D is TRBD2 (5 bases). Trimming left V 3 bases short and J 9 bases short, with 12 bases between. The germline V gene has CDR1 LGHDT and CDR2 YNNKEL (reference sequence). The CDR3 is made up of 13 amino acids. The CDR3 here is CASSHRLSGEQFF. The CDR3 DNA follows: TGTGCCAGCAGCCACCGACTATCCGGTGAGCAGTTCTTC.

This clonotype appeared many times. The chain combines TRBV10-3 with TRBJ2-3, with 8 nucleotides matching TRBD2. From germline, CDR1 is ENHRY and CDR2 SYGVKD. The CDR3 length is 15 residues. Trimming removed 3 bases from V and 9 bases from J; junction bases left unmatched: 11. CDR3 DNA: TGTGCCATCAGTGAACAACTAGCGGAGGCGGAGACGCAGTATTTT. Protein sequence: CAISEQLAEAETQYF.

This clonotype was seen a few times. The rearrangement links TRBV29-1 to TRBJ2-7; 8 bases agree with TRBD1. This CDR3 is 12 amino acids long. The germline V gene encodes CDR1 SQVTM and CDR2 ANQGSEA. V shed 8 bases, J shed 10 bases, and the junction held 13 bases outside the gene matches. As DNA, the CDR3 is TGCAGCAGAAAACGGACAGGGCGGCCACAGTACGTC. Translated, it gives CSRKRTGRPQYV.

This clonotype turned up a few times. The chain uses TRBV11-3 and TRBJ2-1, with 8 bases lining up with TRBD2. Germline trimming cut 0 bases from V and 2 bases from J; bases unmatched to any gene: 6. Per germline, CDR1 SGHNT and CDR2 YENEEA. The CDR3 sequence is 17 residues long. CDR3 in amino acids: CASSLDGTGLAYNEQFF. The DNA for the CDR3 is TGTGCCAGCAGCTTAGACGGGACGGGACTAGCCTACAATGAGCAGTTCTTC. The full variable domain, its missing parts supplied by reference TRBV11-3 and TRBJ2-1, is EAGVVQSPRYKIIEKKQPVAFWCNPISGHNTLYWYLQNLGQGPELLIRYENEEAVDDSQLPKDRFSAERLKGVDSTLKIQPAELGDSAVYLCASSLDGTGLAYNEQFFGPGTRLTVL.